This T cell receptor beta chain comes out of a study of T cell repertoires in cytomegalovirus infection. The wider study: Based on public TCR beta signatures, there were indications of CMV infection and of a matching HLA type.

The CDR3 loop spans 17 amino acids. V shed 0 bases, J shed 6 bases, and the junction held 10 bases outside the gene matches. Germline V gene sequence: CDR1 SGHDT, CDR2 YYEEEE. Study observations and caveats: HLA-C-restricted, CMV-specific TCR beta clonotypes were dominant ex vivo. Carriers of CMV and the relevant HLA type were discriminated by public TCR beta frequency.

TCRdb processed the reads anew with MiXCR; each CDR3 protein has one entry. The sample carries hundreds of thousands of distinct CDR3 sequences, approximately 24% recorded once. This clonotype has just a few counts. Its specificity is unknown. Sequenced sample: CD8+ T cells from PBMCs. The chain carries TRBV5-6 and TRBJ2-1, with 9 positions matching TRBD2. The sequence was obtained from a human donor in good health (CMV status not recorded). Some clones in this sample may be carry-over from other donors' samples. The CDR3 DNA follows: TGTGCCAGCAGCTTGGCGCGGGGGGGGGGCGGCCCCAATGAGCAGTTCTTC. Residues: CASSLARGGGGPNEQFF.